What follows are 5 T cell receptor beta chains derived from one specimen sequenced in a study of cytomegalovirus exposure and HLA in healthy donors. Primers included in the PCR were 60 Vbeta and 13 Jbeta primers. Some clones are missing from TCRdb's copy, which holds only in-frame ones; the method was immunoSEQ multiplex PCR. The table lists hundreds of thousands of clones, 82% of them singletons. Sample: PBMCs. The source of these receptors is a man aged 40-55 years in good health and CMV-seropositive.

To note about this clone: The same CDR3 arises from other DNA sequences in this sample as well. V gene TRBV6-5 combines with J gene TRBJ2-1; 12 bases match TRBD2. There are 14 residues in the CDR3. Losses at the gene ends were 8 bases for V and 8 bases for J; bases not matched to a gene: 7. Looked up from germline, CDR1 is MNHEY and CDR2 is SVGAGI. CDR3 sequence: CASSLAGGYHEQFF. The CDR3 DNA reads TGTGCCAGCTCACTAGCGGGAGGTTATCATGAGCAGTTCTTC.

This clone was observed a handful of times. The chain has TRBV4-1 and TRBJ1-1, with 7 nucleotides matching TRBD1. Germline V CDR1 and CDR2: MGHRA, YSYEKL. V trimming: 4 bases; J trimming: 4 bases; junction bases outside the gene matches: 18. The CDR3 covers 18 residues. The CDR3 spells CASSPLPGQPLTFTEAFF. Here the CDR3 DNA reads TGCGCCAGCAGCCCCTTGCCGGGACAGCCCTTAACTTTCACTGAAGCTTTCTTT.

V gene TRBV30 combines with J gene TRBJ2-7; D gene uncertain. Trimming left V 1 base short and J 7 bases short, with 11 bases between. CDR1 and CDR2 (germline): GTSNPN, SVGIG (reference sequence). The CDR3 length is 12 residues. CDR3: CAWSDISREQYF. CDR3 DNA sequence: TGTGCCTGGAGTGACATATCTAGGGAGCAGTACTTC.

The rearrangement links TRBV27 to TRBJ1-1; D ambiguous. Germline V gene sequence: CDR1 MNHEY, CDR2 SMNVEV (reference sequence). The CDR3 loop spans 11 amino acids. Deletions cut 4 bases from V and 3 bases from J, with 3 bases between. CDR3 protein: CASSSDTEAFF. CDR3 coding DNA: TGTGCCAGCAGTTCTGACACTGAAGCTTTCTTT.

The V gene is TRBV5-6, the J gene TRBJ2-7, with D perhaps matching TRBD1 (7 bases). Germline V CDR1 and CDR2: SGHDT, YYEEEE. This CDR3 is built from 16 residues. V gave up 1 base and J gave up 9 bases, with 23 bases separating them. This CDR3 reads CASSLRGTALPTGQYF. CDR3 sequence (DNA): TGTGCCAGCAGCTTGCGCGGGACAGCCCTTCCTACGGGGCAGTACTTC. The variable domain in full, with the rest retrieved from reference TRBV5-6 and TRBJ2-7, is DAGVTQSPTHLIKTRGQQVTLRCSPKSGHDTVSWYQQALGQGPQFIFQYYEEEERQRGNFPDRFSGHQFPNYSSELNVNALLLGDSALYLCASSLRGTALPTGQYFGPGTRLTVT.